The rows below give T cell receptor beta chains drawn from one sample of a study of vaccination and CD4 T cells after COVID-19. These receptors are not linked to any known antigen. Via MiXCR, TCRdb re-called the PCR reads, giving one row per CDR3 protein. This table has around 26,000 distinct CDR3 sequences, 50% to 75% appearing once. The material sequenced was CD4+ T cells from blood, cultured in vitro. The receptors were sampled from a human donor who had recovered from COVID-19. The conserved cysteine and the conserved F or W are not part of the CDR3 here. A D gene is named only where the DNA matches it firmly.

NA	TRBV15	TRBJ1-1	ATSSDARWEAF
TRBD2	TRBV11-2	TRBJ2-3	ASSLSGRAGRTDTQY
NA	TRBV20-1	TRBJ1-5	SARGAPSPRSNQPQH
TRBD1	TRBV6-1	TRBJ1-1	ASRALDRVGTEAF
TRBD1	TRBV6-5	TRBJ2-7	ASSYSTGQGTTYEQY
TRBD2	TRBV6-2/TRBV6-3	TRBJ2-7	ASSPYRGLAGTYEQY
NA	TRBV28	TRBJ2-7	ASSHGTAGIGQY
TRBD1	TRBV6-1	TRBJ2-1	ASKPGQGAHEQF
NA	TRBV28	TRBJ2-5	ASSNGLHPQGTQY
NA	TRBV27	TRBJ1-3	ASSSSGRAATIY
TRBD2	TRBV20-1	TRBJ2-3	SAASGRRGDTQY
NA	TRBV15	TRBJ2-1	ATSRDQPTYNEQF
NA	TRBV20-1	TRBJ2-1	SALRGSYNEQF
TRBD1	TRBV6-1	TRBJ1-4	ASRRTGVGEKLF
NA	TRBV7-2	TRBJ1-1	ASRRELNTEAF
NA	TRBV4-3	TRBJ2-3	ASSQDSARSTDTQY
TRBD1	TRBV19	TRBJ2-5	ASGTGKARGQETQY
TRBD1	TRBV27	TRBJ2-5	ASSKYVSNRGRETQY
TRBD2	TRBV29-1	TRBJ2-3	SVATSGAADTQY
NA	TRBV6-1	TRBJ2-7	ASSTLRDRSYEQY
NA	TRBV6-2/TRBV6-3	TRBJ1-1	ASTYVSPNTEAF
NA	TRBV20-1	TRBJ2-3	SARREPTDTQY
NA	TRBV7-2	TRBJ1-5	ASSRHTITGSLRPQH
NA	TRBV28	TRBJ1-2	ASISPSPREGYT